These 13 T cell receptor beta chains were all obtained from the same sample, sequenced in a study of CD8 T cells in ankylosing spondylitis. Each CDR3 protein is one row after TCRdb ran MiXCR on the 5' RACE reads. The sample contains 350,000 or so distinct CDR3 sequences, 6.5% to 10% of which appear only once. What these receptors recognize is not known. Study observations and caveats: Ankylosing spondylitis blood seemed to carry a telltale TCR beta motif made of roughly 8 highly homologous variants.

The sequencing input was blood, either unsorted or a sorted T cell fraction (not recorded which). The receptors come from a male donor with ankylosing spondylitis.

The chain employs TRBV5-1 and TRBJ1-6; D is unclear. The CDR3 consists of 14 residues. V lost 1 base to trimming and J lost 3 bases, with 5 bases between them. The germline V gene has CDR1 SGHRS and CDR2 YFSETQ. CDR3 region: CASSLSGYNSPLHF. The CDR3 DNA reads TGCGCCAGCAGCTTGAGCGGCTATAATTCACCCCTCCACTTT.

This clonotype has only a few counts. The CDR3 coding sequence is TGTGCCAGCACCCTGGGGGGCCCCGGGGGCACTGAAGCTTTCTTT. It translates to CASTLGGPGGTEAFF. The chain recombines TRBV12-3 or TRBV12-4 with TRBJ1-1; TRBD1 might be the D (6 bases). Trimming took off 7 bases at V and 4 bases at J, with 19 bases between the two ends. The CDR3 consists of 15 residues.

The chain has TRBV12-3 or TRBV12-4 and TRBJ2-6; D might be TRBD1 or TRBD2, each matching 5 bases. V lost 4 bases and J 2 bases, leaving 15 bases between the germline ends. The CDR3 is 17 amino acids. The DNA for the CDR3 is TGTGCCAGCAGTTCCGGCCCGGGACGGACTGGGGCCAACGTCCTGACTTTC. The encoded protein is CASSSGPGRTGANVLTF.

Only a few counts were recorded for this clonotype. This rearrangement joins TRBV29-1 to TRBJ1-1; TRBD1 aligns across 10 bases. CDR1 SQVTM and CDR2 ANQGSEA come from the germline V gene. V was clipped by 6 bases and J by 10 bases; unmatched bases: 14. The CDR3 spans 14 residues. In nucleotides, the CDR3 is TGCAGCGTCGGAGCGGGACAGGGGTTAAGAGGAGCTTTCTTT. Its translation is CSVGAGQGLRGAFF.

This clonotype occurred many times. The rearrangement uses TRBV27 and TRBJ2-1, with 7 bases fitting TRBD2. CDR3 length: 21 amino acids. Losses at the gene ends were 3 bases for V and 0 bases for J; bases not matched to a gene: 20. The V gene's germline CDR1 is MNHEY and CDR2 SMNVEV (reference sequence). Here the CDR3 DNA reads TGTGCCAGCAGTTTGATTGGGTCCCGTGGAGCGGGACGCAGCTCCTACAATGAGCAGTTCTTC. It specifies CASSLIGSRGAGRSSYNEQFF.

This clonotype was counted a few times. The chain joins TRBV15 to TRBJ2-5; D is unresolved. The CDR3 has 18 amino acids. The V gene's germline CDR1 is LNHNV and CDR2 YYDKDF (reference sequence). V lost 0 bases to trimming and J lost 1 base, with 18 bases between them. This CDR3 reads CATSRDSPAHLFQETQYF. CDR3 DNA: TGTGCCACCAGCAGAGATTCACCTGCACATTTATTCCAAGAGACCCAGTACTTC.

The CDR3 DNA sequence: TGTACCAGCAGTTCCCGAGGGGACAGGGGGATACTTTCGGGTCAGCCCCAGCATTTT. Its protein is CTSSSRGDRGILSGQPQHF. This chain uses TRBV3-2 with TRBJ1-5; TRBD1 is the table's D call and was not checked against the DNA. TRBV3-2 is a known pseudogene. CDR3 length: 19 residues.

This clonotype was seen ten or more times. In DNA, the CDR3 is TGCAGTGCTGGAAAACAGGGGGCAAGGGCTGAAGCTTTCTTT. Translating gives CSAGKQGARAEAFF. The chain carries TRBV20-1 and TRBJ1-1, with 9 bases lining up with TRBD1. CDR3 size: 14 residues. V was clipped by 5 bases and J by 6 bases; unmatched bases: 10. From germline, CDR1 is DFQATT and CDR2 SNEGSKA (reference sequence).

This clonotype was seen a few times. In DNA form, the CDR3 reads TGCGCCAGCAGCTTGACCCCTTCGGCGGGAGGTGGTAATAATGAGCAGTTCTTC. It translates to CASSLTPSAGGGNNEQFF. J is TRBJ2-1 and V is TRBV5-1; 8 positions match TRBD2. Looked up from germline, CDR1 is SGHRS and CDR2 is YFSETQ. The CDR3 covers 18 residues. V was pared by 1 base and J by 7 bases, with 16 bases of the junction left unmatched.

The chain carries TRBV7-2 and TRBJ2-7; D ambiguous. V lost 0 bases to trimming and J lost 0 bases, with 6 bases between them. In germline, CDR1 is SGHTA, CDR2 FQGNSA. The CDR3 runs to 14 residues. This CDR3 is CASSLAVSSYEQYF. The CDR3 bases are TGTGCCAGCAGCTTAGCGGTCAGCTCCTACGAGCAGTACTTC.

V gene TRBV6-5 combines with J gene TRBJ2-3; 11 bases fit TRBD2. The germline CDR1 and CDR2 sequences are MNHEY and SVGAGI. This CDR3 contains 17 residues. After removal of 1 base from V and 2 bases from J, the junction contained 5 bases not matched to a gene. CDR3 nucleotide sequence: TGTGCCAGCAGTTACTTCGGACTAGCGGGTCCCACAGATACGCAGTATTTT. Its protein is CASSYFGLAGPTDTQYF.

In this sample, this clonotype turned up many times. This chain uses TRBV10-3 with TRBJ1-1; D gene uncertain. CDR1 is ENHRY and CDR2 is SYGVKD in the germline V gene. V was shortened by 10 bases and J by 3 bases, with 9 bases between the two germline ends. This CDR3 comprises 11 residues. The DNA of the CDR3 is TGTGCCACTGGCCCCCACACTGAAGCTTTCTTT. It encodes CATGPHTEAFF.

This clonotype was detected ten times or more. This sequence joins TRBV6-6 and TRBJ1-1, with D possibly being TRBD1 (5 bases). The germline V gene has CDR1 MNHNY and CDR2 SVGAGI (reference sequence). V was trimmed by 0 bases and J by 7 bases, leaving 9 bases between them. The CDR3 consists of 13 residues. The CDR3 is CASSYSTENEAFF. DNA for the CDR3: TGTGCCAGCAGTTACTCGACAGAGAATGAAGCTTTCTTT.